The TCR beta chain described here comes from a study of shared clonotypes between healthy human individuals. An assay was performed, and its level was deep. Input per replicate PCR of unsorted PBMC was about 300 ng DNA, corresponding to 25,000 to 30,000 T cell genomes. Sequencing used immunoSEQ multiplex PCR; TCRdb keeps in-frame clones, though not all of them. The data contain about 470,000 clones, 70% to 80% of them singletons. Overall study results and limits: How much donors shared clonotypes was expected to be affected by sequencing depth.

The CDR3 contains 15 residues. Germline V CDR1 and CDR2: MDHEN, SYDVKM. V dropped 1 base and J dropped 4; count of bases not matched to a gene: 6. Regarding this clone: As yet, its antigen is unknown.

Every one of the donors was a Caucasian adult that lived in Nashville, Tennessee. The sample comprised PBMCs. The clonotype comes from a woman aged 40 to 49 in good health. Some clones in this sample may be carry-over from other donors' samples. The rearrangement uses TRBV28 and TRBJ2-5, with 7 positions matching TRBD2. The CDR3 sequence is CASSLFGPSGETQYF. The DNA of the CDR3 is TGTGCCAGCAGTTTATTCGGTCCTAGCGGAGAGACCCAGTACTTC.